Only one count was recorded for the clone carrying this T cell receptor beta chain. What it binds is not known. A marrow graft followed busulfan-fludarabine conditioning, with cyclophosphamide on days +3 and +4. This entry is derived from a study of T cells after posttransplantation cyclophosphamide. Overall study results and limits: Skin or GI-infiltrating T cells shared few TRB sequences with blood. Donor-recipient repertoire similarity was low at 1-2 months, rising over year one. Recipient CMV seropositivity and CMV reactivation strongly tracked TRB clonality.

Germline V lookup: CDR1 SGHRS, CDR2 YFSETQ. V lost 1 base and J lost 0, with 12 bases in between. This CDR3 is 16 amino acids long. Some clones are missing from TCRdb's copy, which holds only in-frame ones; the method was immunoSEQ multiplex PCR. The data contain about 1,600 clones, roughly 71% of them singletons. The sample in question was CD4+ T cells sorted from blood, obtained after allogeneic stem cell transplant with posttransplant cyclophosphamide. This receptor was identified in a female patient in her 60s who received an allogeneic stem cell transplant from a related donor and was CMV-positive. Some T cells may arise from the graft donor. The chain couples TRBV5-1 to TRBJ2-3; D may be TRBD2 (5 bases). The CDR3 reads CASSLSGVGSTDTQYF. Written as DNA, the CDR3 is TGCGCCAGCAGCTTGAGCGGTGTCGGTAGCACAGATACGCAGTATTTT. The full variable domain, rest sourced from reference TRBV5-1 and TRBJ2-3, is KAGVTQTPRYLIKTRGQQVTLSCSPISGHRSVSWYQQTPGQGLQFLFEYFSETQRNKGNFPGRFSGRQFSNSRSEMNVSTLELGDSALYLCASSLSGVGSTDTQYFGPGTRLTVL.